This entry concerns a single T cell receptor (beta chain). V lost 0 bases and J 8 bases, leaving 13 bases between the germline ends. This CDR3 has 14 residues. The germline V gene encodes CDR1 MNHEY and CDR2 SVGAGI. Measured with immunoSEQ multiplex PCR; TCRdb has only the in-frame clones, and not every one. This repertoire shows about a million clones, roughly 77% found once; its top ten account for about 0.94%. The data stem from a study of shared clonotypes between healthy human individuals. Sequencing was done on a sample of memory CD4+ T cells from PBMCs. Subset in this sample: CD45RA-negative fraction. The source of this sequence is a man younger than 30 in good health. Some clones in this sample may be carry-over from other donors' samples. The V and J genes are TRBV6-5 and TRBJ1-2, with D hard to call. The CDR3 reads CASSYSVSALGYTF. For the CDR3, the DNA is TGTGCCAGCAGTTACTCGGTATCAGCGTTGGGCTACACCTTC.